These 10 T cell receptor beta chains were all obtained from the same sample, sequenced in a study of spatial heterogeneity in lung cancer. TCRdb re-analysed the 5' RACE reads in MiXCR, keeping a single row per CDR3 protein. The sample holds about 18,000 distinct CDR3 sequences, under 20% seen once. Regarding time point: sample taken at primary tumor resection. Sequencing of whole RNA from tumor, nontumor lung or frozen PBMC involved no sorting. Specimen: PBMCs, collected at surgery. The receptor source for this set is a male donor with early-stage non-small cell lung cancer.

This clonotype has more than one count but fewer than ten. CDR3 in DNA: TGTGCCAGCAGTTTAAATAGGGACAGGTACAACTATGGCTACACCTTC. Encoded protein: CASSLNRDRYNYGYTF. The chain joins TRBV12-3 or TRBV12-4 to TRBJ1-2; 8 bases are a match to TRBD1. The CDR3 extends over 16 amino acids. V lost 2 bases to trimming and J lost 2 bases; unmatched junction nucleotides: 7.

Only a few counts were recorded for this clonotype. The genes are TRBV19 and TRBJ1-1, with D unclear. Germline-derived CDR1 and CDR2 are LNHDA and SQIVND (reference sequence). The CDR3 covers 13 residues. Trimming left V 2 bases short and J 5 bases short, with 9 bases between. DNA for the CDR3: TGTGCCAGTAGTATAACGAGTGGAACTGAAGCTTTCTTT. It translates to CASSITSGTEAFF.

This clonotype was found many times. CDR3 amino acids: CASSGQGIGEKLFF. CDR3 nucleotide sequence: TGTGCCAGCAGCGGACAGGGGATTGGTGAAAAACTGTTTTTT. This rearrangement joins TRBV9 to TRBJ1-4, with 8 bases identical to TRBD1. J was trimmed by 7 bases and V by 3 bases; bases with no gene match: 5. Germline CDR1 reads SGDLS; CDR2 reads YYNGEE. The CDR3 is 14 residues long.

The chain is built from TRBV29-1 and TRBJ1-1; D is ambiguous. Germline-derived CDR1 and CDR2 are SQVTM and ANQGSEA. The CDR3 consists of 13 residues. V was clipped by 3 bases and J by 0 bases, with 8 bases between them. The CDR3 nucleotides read TGCAGCGTTGAGTCCGGATTGAACACTGAAGCTTTCTTT. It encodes CSVESGLNTEAFF. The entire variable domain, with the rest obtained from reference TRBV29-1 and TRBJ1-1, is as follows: SAVISQKPSRDICQRGTSLTIQCQVDSQVTMMFWYRQQPGQSLTLIATANQGSEATYESGFVIDKFPISRPNLTFSTLTVSNMSPEDSSIYLCSVESGLNTEAFFGQGTRLTVV.

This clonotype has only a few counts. The CDR3 protein is CASSPLRTINEQFF. The CDR3 DNA reads as TGTGCCAGCAGCCCACTCAGGACTATCAATGAGCAGTTCTTC. The gene calls are TRBV14 and TRBJ2-1; maybe TRBD2 (6 bases). Germline V gives CDR1 SGHDN, CDR2 FVKESK. The CDR3 loop spans 14 amino acids. Trimming shortened V by 4 bases and J by 6 bases, and 13 bases separated the two germline ends.

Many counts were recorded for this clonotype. CDR3 protein: CASSRDRANYGYTF. The CDR3, as DNA: TGTGCCAGCTCACGGGACAGGGCTAACTATGGCTACACCTTC. The V call is TRBV18, the J call TRBJ1-2, with 9 nucleotides matching TRBD1. This CDR3 region has 14 residues. From germline, CDR1 is KGHSH and CDR2 LQKENI. J lost 0 bases, V lost 4 bases, and 0 bases had no gene match.

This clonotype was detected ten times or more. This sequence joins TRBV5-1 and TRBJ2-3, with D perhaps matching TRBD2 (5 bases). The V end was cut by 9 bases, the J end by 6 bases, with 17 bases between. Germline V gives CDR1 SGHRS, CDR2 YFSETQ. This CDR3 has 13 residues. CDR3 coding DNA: TGCGCCACGCAGCTCCGGTCGGGGGATACGCAGTATTTT. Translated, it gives CATQLRSGDTQYF. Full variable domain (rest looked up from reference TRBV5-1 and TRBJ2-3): KAGVTQTPRYLIKTRGQQVTLSCSPISGHRSVSWYQQTPGQGLQFLFEYFSETQRNKGNFPGRFSGRQFSNSRSEMNVSTLELGDSALYLCATQLRSGDTQYFGPGTRLTVL.

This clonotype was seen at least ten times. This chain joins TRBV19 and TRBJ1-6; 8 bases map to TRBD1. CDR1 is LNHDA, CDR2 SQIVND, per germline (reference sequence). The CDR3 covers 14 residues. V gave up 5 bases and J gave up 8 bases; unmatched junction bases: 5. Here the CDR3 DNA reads TGTGCCAGTAGTCCAGGACAGGGATATTCACCCCTCCACTTT. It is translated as CASSPGQGYSPLHF.

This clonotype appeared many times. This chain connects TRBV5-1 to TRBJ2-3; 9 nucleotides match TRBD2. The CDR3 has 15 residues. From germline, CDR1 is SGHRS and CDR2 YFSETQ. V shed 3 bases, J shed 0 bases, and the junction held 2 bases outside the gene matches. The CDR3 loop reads CASSSGLASTDTQYF. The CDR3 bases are TGCGCCAGCAGCTCCGGACTAGCGAGCACAGATACGCAGTATTTT.

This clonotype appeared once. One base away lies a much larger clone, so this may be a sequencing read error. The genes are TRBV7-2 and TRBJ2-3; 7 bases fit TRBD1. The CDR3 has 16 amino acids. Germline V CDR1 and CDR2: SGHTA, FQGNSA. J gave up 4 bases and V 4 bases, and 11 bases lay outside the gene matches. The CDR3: CASSSRTGMGSDTQYF. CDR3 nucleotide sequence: TGTGCCAGCAGCTCGCGGACAGGAATGGGATCAGATACGCAGTATTTT.